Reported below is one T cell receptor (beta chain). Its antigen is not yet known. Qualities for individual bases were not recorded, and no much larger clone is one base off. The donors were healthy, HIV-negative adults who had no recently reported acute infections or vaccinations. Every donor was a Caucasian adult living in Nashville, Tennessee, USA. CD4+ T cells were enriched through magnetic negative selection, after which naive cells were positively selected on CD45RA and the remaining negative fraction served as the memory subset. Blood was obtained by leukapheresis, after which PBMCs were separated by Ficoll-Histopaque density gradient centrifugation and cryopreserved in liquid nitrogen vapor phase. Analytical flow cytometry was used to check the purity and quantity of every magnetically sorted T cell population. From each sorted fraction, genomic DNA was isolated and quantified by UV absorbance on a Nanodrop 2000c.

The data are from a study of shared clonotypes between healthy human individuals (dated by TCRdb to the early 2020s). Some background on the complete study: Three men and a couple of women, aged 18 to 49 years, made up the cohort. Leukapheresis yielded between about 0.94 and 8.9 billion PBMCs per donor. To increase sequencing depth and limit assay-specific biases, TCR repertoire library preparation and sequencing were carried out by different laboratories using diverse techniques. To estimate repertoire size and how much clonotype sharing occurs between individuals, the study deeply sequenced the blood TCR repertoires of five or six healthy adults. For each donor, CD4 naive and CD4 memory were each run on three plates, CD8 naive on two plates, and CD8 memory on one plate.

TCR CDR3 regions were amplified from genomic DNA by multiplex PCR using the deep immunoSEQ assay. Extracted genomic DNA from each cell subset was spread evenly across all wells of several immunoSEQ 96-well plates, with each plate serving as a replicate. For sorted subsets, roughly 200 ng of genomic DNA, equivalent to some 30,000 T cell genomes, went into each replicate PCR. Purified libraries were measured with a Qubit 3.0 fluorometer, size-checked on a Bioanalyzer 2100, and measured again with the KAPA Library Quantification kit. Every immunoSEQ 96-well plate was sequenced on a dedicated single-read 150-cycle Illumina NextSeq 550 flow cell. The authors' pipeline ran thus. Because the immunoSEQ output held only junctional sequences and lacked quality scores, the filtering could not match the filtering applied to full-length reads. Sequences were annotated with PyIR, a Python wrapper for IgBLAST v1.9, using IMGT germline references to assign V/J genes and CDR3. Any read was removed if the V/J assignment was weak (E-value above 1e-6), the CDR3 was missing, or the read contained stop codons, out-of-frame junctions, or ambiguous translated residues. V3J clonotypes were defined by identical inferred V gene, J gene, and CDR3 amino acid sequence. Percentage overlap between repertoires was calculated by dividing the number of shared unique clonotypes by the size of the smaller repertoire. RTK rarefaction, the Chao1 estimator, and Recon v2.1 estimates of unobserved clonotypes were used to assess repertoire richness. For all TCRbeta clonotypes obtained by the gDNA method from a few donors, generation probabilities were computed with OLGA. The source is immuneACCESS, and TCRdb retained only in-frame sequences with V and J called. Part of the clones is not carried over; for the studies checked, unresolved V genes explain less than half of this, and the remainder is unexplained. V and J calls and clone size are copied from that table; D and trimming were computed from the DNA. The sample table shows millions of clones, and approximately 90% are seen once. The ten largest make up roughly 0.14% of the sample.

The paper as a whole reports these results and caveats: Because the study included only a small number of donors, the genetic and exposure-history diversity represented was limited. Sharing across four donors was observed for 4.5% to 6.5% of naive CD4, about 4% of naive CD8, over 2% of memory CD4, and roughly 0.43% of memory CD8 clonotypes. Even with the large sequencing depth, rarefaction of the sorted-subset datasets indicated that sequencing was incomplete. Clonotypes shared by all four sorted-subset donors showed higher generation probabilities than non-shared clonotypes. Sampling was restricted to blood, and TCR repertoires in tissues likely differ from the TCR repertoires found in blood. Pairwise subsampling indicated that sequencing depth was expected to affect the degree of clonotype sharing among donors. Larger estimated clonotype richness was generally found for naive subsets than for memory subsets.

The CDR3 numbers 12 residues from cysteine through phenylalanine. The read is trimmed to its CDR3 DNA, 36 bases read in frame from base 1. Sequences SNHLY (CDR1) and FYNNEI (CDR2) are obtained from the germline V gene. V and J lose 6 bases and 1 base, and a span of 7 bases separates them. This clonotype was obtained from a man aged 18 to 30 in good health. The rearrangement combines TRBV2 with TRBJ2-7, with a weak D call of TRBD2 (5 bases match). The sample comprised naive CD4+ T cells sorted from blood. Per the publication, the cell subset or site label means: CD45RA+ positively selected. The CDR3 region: CASSGISYEQYF. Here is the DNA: TGTGCCAGCAGCGGGATTTCCTACGAGCAGTACTTC.